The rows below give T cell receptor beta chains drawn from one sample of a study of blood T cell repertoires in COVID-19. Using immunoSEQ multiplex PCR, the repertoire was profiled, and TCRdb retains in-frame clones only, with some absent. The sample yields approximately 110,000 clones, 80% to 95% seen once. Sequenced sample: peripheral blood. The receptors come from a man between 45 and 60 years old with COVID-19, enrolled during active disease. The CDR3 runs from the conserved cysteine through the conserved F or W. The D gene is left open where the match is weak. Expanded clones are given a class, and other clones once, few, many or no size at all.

DNA: TGCGCCAGCAGCTTGGATGGACAGGGGGATTCACCCCTCCACTTT
CDR3: CASSLDGQGDSPLHF
D: TRBD1
size: NA
J: TRBJ1-6
V: TRBV5-1

DNA: TGTGCCAGCAGTTCCGGGACTAGCGTTGGCAATGAGCAGTTCTTC
CDR3: CASSSGTSVGNEQFF
D: TRBD2
size: NA
J: TRBJ2-1
V: TRBV2

DNA: TGTGCCAGCAGTGAAGGATTGCCCACTAGGCAGTACTTC
CDR3: CASSEGLPTRQYF
D: NA
size: NA
J: TRBJ2-7
V: TRBV2

DNA: TGTGCCAGCTCAAACAGGGGCGGGCAGTTCTTC
CDR3: CASSNRGGQFF
D: TRBD1
size: NA
J: TRBJ2-1
V: TRBV28

DNA: TGTGCCAGCAGCTTAAGGGGAGGGGTTGATACGCAGTATTTT
CDR3: CASSLRGGVDTQYF
D: TRBD2
size: few
J: TRBJ2-3
V: TRBV5-4

DNA: TGTGCCAGTAGTACCCTCCCCGCGGGAGCAGAGACCCAGTACTTC
CDR3: CASSTLPAGAETQYF
D: TRBD2
size: NA
J: TRBJ2-5
V: TRBV19

DNA: TGTGCCAGCAGTCAGGGGTGGCGCACTGAAGCTTTCTTT
CDR3: CASSQGWRTEAFF
D: NA
size: once
J: TRBJ1-1
V: TRBV6-5

DNA: TGTGCCAGCAGCCAAGCCGGAGGGACTAGCGGGAGCCAAGAGACCCAGTACTTC
CDR3: CASSQAGGTSGSQETQYF
D: TRBD2
size: once
J: TRBJ2-5
V: TRBV3-1/TRBV3-2

DNA: TGCGCCAGCAGCCAAGATGAGGACAGGCTGGTTTCCGGCTACACCTTC
CDR3: CASSQDEDRLVSGYTF
D: TRBD1
size: NA
J: TRBJ1-2
V: TRBV4-1

DNA: TGTGCCAGCAGCACTGGACAGGGTGGAGGTGAAAAACTGTTTTTT
CDR3: CASSTGQGGGEKLFF
D: TRBD1
size: NA
J: TRBJ1-4
V: TRBV11-2

DNA: TGTGCCAGCAGCCTTAACAGGGGAACTGAAGCTTTCTTT
CDR3: CASSLNRGTEAFF
D: TRBD1
size: NA
J: TRBJ1-1
V: TRBV7-3

DNA: TGTGCCAGCAGTGACCTGGCGGGAGTCGCAGATACGCAGTATTTT
CDR3: CASSDLAGVADTQYF
D: TRBD2
size: NA
J: TRBJ2-3
V: TRBV14

DNA: TGTGCCAGCAGCGTTACAGGGGGCGGGAACACCGGGGAGCTGTTTTTT
CDR3: CASSVTGGGNTGELFF
D: TRBD1
size: NA
J: TRBJ2-2
V: TRBV7-8

DNA: TGTGCCAGCAGCCAAGCGGACAGGGAACCCACTGAAGCTTTCTTT
CDR3: CASSQADREPTEAFF
D: TRBD1
size: NA
J: TRBJ1-1
V: TRBV3-1/TRBV3-2

DNA: TGTGCCAGTACCTACGACAGGGGAGGCGATACGCAGTATTTT
CDR3: CASTYDRGGDTQYF
D: TRBD1
size: NA
J: TRBJ2-3
V: TRBV19

DNA: TGTGCCGCCCGGAGCGGGATTAGCACAGATACGCAGTATTTT
CDR3: CAARSGISTDTQYF
D: TRBD2
size: NA
J: TRBJ2-3
V: TRBV2

DNA: TGTGCCAGCAGGATCGGACAGGGGAACACTGAAGCTTTCTTT
CDR3: CASRIGQGNTEAFF
D: TRBD1
size: once
J: TRBJ1-1
V: TRBV6-6

DNA: TGTGCCAGCAGCTTAGTCGCTAGTGGTTCCTACAATGAGCAGTTCTTC
CDR3: CASSLVASGSYNEQFF
D: NA
size: NA
J: TRBJ2-1
V: TRBV7-2

DNA: TGTGCCAGCAGCCGCCCCACTAGCGATCACAATGAGCAGTTCTTC
CDR3: CASSRPTSDHNEQFF
D: TRBD2
size: NA
J: TRBJ2-1
V: TRBV14

DNA: TGTGCCAGCAGAGTGTCAGCGCTGGATTATGGCTACACCTTC
CDR3: CASRVSALDYGYTF
D: NA
size: NA
J: TRBJ1-2
V: TRBV6-5

DNA: TGTGCCAGCAGTTACTTTGGGGGAGGAGAGACCCAGTACTTC
CDR3: CASSYFGGGETQYF
D: NA
size: NA
J: TRBJ2-5
V: TRBV6-2/TRBV6-3

DNA: TGTGCCAGCAGCGTAGGGGCAGATGCGAACACCGGGGAGCTGTTTTTT
CDR3: CASSVGADANTGELFF
D: NA
size: NA
J: TRBJ2-2
V: TRBV9

DNA: TGTGCCAGCAGCCCCAGCGGGAGCTCTGACGGGGAGCTGTTTTTT
CDR3: CASSPSGSSDGELFF
D: TRBD2
size: once
J: TRBJ2-2
V: TRBV7-9

DNA: TGTGCCAGTAGCCAGGACACCAATCAGCCCCAGCATTTT
CDR3: CASSQDTNQPQHF
D: NA
size: NA
J: TRBJ1-5
V: TRBV19

DNA: TGCGCCAGCAGCCCCAGGGGCTCCACCGGGGAGCTGTTTTTT
CDR3: CASSPRGSTGELFF
D: NA
size: NA
J: TRBJ2-2
V: TRBV5-1

DNA: TGCGCCAGCAGCACGCGACAGGTCACCGGGGAGCTGTTTTTT
CDR3: CASSTRQVTGELFF
D: NA
size: NA
J: TRBJ2-2
V: TRBV5-1

DNA: TGTGCCTGGAGCCCCGACAGTCCCACTGAAGCTTTCTTT
CDR3: CAWSPDSPTEAFF
D: NA
size: NA
J: TRBJ1-1
V: TRBV30

DNA: TGTGCCAGCAGCTTGGCTAGCTACCAAGAGACCCAGTACTTC
CDR3: CASSLASYQETQYF
D: NA
size: NA
J: TRBJ2-5
V: TRBV5-4

DNA: TGTGCCTCCGGACAGAACCCAGGGAGAACTAGCGGGAGCGGTGAGCAGTACTTC
CDR3: CASGQNPGRTSGSGEQYF
D: TRBD2
size: NA
J: TRBJ2-7
V: TRBV10-3